The rows below give T cell receptor beta chains drawn from one sample of a study of blood T cells in healthy people across ages. TCRdb reanalysed the 5' RACE reads using MiXCR and keeps one entry per CDR3 protein. The table shows hundreds of thousands of distinct CDR3 sequences, with around half occurring only once. The sequenced material came from blood. These TCRs come from a woman aged 60-75 years in good health. CDR3s include the opening cysteine and the closing phenylalanine or tryptophan. A D gene is named only where the DNA matches it firmly. For some rows the clone size is stated as once, few or many, or as a class when expanded; others skip it.

d_gene | len | j_gene | abundance | v_gene | CDR3aa | CDR3nt
- | 12 | TRBJ1-2 | few | TRBV24-1 | CATSDLDRGYTF | TGTGCCACCAGTGATTTAGACAGGGGCTACACCTTC
- | 13 | TRBJ1-1 | - | TRBV12-3/TRBV12-4 | CASKPGPGGGAFF | TGTGCCAGCAAACCGGGCCCCGGAGGGGGGGCTTTCTTT
- | 13 | TRBJ1-1 | few | TRBV11-3 | CASSFLLNTEAFF | TGTGCCAGCAGCTTTCTTCTGAACACTGAAGCTTTCTTT
- | 13 | TRBJ2-3 | - | TRBV28 | CASGRDLTDTQYF | TGTGCCAGCGGTAGGGACCTCACAGATACGCAGTATTTT
- | 19 | TRBJ2-7 | - | TRBV7-6 | CASSFLPATAVLGLYEQYF | TGTGCCAGCAGCTTCCTTCCCGCTACTGCAGTCTTGGGCCTCTACGAGCAGTACTTC
- | 13 | TRBJ1-2 | few | TRBV10-3 | CAISEGRIYGYTF | TGTGCCATCAGTGAGGGCAGGATCTATGGCTACACCTTC
TRBD1 | 15 | TRBJ1-1 | - | TRBV7-2 | CASSLGGTGAREAFF | TGTGCCAGCAGCTTAGGCGGGACAGGGGCGCGTGAAGCTTTCTTT
- | 13 | TRBJ2-5 | few | TRBV7-6 | CASSLTFRENQYF | TGTGCCAGCAGCTTAACTTTTAGGGAGAACCAGTACTTC
- | 14 | TRBJ1-1 | - | TRBV20-1 | CSASGGHMNTEAFF | TGCAGTGCCAGCGGGGGACACATGAACACTGAAGCTTTCTTT
- | 17 | TRBJ1-1 | - | TRBV27 | CASSYKQGSQPNTEAFF | TGTGCCAGCAGTTATAAACAGGGATCCCAACCGAACACTGAAGCTTTCTTT
- | 12 | TRBJ2-5 | few | TRBV11-2 | CASSSTAETQYF | TGTGCCAGCAGCTCAACAGCAGAGACCCAGTACTTC
TRBD1 | 16 | TRBJ2-7 | - | TRBV4-3 | CASSQDWQGGPYEQYF | TGCGCCAGCAGCCAAGATTGGCAAGGGGGCCCCTACGAGCAGTACTTC
- | 11 | TRBJ2-7 | - | TRBV29-1 | CSGSLGQEQYF | TGCAGCGGGTCTCTAGGCCAAGAGCAGTACTTC
TRBD2 | 15 | TRBJ2-3 | - | TRBV12-3/TRBV12-4 | CASSLLAGGGDTQYF | TGTGCCAGCAGTTTACTAGCGGGAGGGGGAGATACGCAGTATTTT
- | 15 | TRBJ2-1 | - | TRBV5-6 | CASSSGQVGYNEQFF | TGTGCCAGCAGCTCGGGCCAGGTGGGTTACAATGAGCAGTTCTTC
TRBD2 | 19 | TRBJ2-3 | - | TRBV9 | CASSQLGLAGEKITDTQYF | TGTGCCAGCAGCCAACTGGGACTAGCGGGAGAGAAAATCACAGATACGCAGTATTTT
- | 14 | TRBJ1-5 | many | TRBV7-2 | CASSLGGGNQPQHF | TGTGCCAGCAGCTTGGGGGGGGGCAATCAGCCCCAGCATTTT
- | 13 | TRBJ1-2 | - | TRBV12-3/TRBV12-4 | CASSSLGQYGYTF | TGTGCCAGCAGTTCCCTCGGACAGTATGGCTACACCTTC
TRBD1 | 15 | TRBJ2-3 | - | TRBV5-1 | CASSLEGQGADTQYF | TGCGCCAGCAGCTTGGAAGGACAGGGAGCAGATACGCAGTATTTT
TRBD1 | 14 | TRBJ1-6 | - | TRBV27 | CASSVWTGSSPPHF | TGTGCCAGCAGTGTCTGGACAGGTTCTTCACCCCCCCACTTT
- | 13 | TRBJ1-3 | - | TRBV29-1 | CSVDEGDGNTIYF | TGCAGCGTTGATGAAGGTGATGGAAACACCATATATTTT
- | 12 | TRBJ2-5 | many | TRBV18 | CASSQYQETQYF | TGTGCCAGCAGCCAGTACCAAGAGACCCAGTACTTC
TRBD2 | 16 | TRBJ2-3 | - | TRBV5-8 | CASSFRLAGDTDTQYF | TGTGCCAGCAGCTTTCGACTAGCGGGAGACACAGATACGCAGTATTTT
TRBD1 | 15 | TRBJ2-5 | - | TRBV20-1 | CSAFPWDRGLGEQYF | TGCAGTGCTTTTCCGTGGGACAGGGGGCTTGGTGAGCAGTACTTC
- | 14 | TRBJ2-3 | - | TRBV7-2 | CASSLVSQADTQYF | TGTGCCAGCAGCTTGGTATCCCAGGCAGATACGCAGTATTTT
- | 15 | TRBJ1-4 | - | TRBV5-6 | CASSLSGTTNEKLFF | TGTGCCAGCAGCTTGTCGGGAACAACTAATGAAAAACTGTTTTTT
- | 15 | TRBJ1-6 | - | TRBV12-3/TRBV12-4 | CASSFGQMYNSSLHF | TGTGCCAGCAGTTTCGGGCAGATGTATAATTCATCCCTCCACTTT
- | 14 | TRBJ2-7 | once | TRBV7-2 | CASSHWSSYNEQYF | TGTGCCAGCAGCCACTGGAGCTCCTACAATGAGCAGTACTTC
- | 13 | TRBJ2-3 | - | TRBV7-3 | CASSLNQLDTQYF | TGTGCCAGCAGCCTAAACCAGTTGGATACGCAGTATTTT